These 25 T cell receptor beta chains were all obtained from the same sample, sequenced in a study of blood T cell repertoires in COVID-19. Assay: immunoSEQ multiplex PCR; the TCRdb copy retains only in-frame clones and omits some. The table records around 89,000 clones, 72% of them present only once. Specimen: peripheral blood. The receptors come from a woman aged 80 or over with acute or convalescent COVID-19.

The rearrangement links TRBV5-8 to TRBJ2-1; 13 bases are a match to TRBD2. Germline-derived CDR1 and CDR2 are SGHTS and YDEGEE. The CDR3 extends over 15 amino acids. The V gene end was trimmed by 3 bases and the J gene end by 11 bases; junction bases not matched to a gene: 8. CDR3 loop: CASSSGLAGLFKQFF. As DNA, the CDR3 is TGTGCCAGCAGCTCGGGACTAGCGGGGCTTTTTAAGCAGTTCTTC. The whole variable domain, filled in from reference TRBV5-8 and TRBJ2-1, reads EAGVTQSPTHLIKTRGQQATLRCSPISGHTSVYWYQQALGLGLQFLLWYDEGEERNRGNFPPRFSGRQFPNYSSELNVNALELEDSALYLCASSSGLAGLFKQFFGPGTRLTVL.

The CDR3 coding sequence is TGTGCCAGTAGTACCTACCCCAGGGTGGGCACTGAAGCTTTCTTT. Amino acids: CASSTYPRVGTEAFF. The chain has TRBV19 and TRBJ1-1, with TRBD1 as a possible D gene (5 bases). This CDR3 has 15 residues. Germline V gives CDR1 LNHDA, CDR2 SQIVND (reference sequence). Trimming stripped 4 bases from V and 4 bases from J, with 16 bases between.

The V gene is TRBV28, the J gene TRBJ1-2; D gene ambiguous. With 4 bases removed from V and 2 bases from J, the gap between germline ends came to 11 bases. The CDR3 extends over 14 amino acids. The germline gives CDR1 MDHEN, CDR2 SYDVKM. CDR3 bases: TGTGCCAGCAGTTCCTCGACCGGGAACTATGGCTACACCTTC. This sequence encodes CASSSSTGNYGYTF.

Here the CDR3 DNA reads TGTGCCAGCAGCCCGTTGGGACAGGGGTTCCATGGCTACACCTTC. This gives the protein CASSPLGQGFHGYTF. The rearrangement uses TRBV7-9 and TRBJ1-2; 10 bases align to TRBD1. The CDR3 has 15 amino acids. CDR1 and CDR2 (germline): SEHNR, FQNEAQ (reference sequence). V lost 5 bases to trimming and J lost 6 bases; unmatched junction nucleotides: 9.

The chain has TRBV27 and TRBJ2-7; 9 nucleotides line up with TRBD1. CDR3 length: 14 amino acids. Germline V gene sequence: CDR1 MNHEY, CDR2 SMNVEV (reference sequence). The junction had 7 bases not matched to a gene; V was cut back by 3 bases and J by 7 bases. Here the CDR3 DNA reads TGTGCCAGCAGTTTCTCGAGGGACAGGGATGAGCAGTACTTC. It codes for CASSFSRDRDEQYF.

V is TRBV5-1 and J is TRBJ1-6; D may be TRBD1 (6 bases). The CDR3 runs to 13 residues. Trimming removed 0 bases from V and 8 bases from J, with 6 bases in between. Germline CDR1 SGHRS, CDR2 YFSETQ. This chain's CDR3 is CASSLDRDSPLHF. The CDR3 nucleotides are TGCGCCAGCAGCTTGGACAGGGATTCACCCCTCCACTTT. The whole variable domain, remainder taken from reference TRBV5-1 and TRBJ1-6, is KAGVTQTPRYLIKTRGQQVTLSCSPISGHRSVSWYQQTPGQGLQFLFEYFSETQRNKGNFPGRFSGRQFSNSRSEMNVSTLELGDSALYLCASSLDRDSPLHFGNGTRLTVT.

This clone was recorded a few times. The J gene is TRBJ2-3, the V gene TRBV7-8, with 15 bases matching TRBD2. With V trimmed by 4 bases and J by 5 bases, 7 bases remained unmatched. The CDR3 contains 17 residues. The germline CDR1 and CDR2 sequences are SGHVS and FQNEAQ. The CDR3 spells CASSSGTSGGPEDTQYF. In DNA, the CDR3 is TGTGCCAGCAGCTCCGGGACTAGCGGGGGGCCAGAAGATACGCAGTATTTT.

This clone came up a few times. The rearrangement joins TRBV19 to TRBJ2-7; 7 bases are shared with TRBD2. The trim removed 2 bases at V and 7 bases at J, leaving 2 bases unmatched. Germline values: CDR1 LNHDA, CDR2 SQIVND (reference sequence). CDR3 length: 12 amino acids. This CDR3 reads CASSIQGGEQYF. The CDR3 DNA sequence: TGTGCCAGTAGTATACAGGGAGGGGAGCAGTACTTC.

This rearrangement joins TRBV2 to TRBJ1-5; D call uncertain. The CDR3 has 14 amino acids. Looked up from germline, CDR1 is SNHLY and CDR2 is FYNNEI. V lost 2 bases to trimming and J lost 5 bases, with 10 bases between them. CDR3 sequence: CASSERSDDQPQHF. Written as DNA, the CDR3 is TGTGCCAGCAGTGAAAGGAGTGATGATCAGCCCCAGCATTTT.

Here the CDR3 DNA reads TGCGCCAGCAGCCATCACGGACAGGGGATTATTGAGCAGTTCTTC. This codes for CASSHHGQGIIEQFF. The chain is built from TRBV4-1 and TRBJ2-1; 9 bases map to TRBD1. Trimming took 3 bases from V and 9 from J; bases not matched to a gene: 9. CDR3 length: 15 amino acids. The germline V gene encodes CDR1 MGHRA and CDR2 YSYEKL.

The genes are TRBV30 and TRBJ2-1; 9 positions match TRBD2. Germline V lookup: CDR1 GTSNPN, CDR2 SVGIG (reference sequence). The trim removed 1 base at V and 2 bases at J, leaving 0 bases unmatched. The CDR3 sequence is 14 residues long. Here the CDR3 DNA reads TGTGCCTGGAGTGGCGGGGGGGCCTACAATGAGCAGTTCTTC. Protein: CAWSGGGAYNEQFF.

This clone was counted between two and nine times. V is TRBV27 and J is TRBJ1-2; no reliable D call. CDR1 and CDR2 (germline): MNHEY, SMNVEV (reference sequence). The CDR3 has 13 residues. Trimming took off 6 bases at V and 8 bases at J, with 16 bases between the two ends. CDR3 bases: TGTGCCAGCAGGGCCTGGACGGGAGGAGGCTACACCTTC. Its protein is CASRAWTGGGYTF.

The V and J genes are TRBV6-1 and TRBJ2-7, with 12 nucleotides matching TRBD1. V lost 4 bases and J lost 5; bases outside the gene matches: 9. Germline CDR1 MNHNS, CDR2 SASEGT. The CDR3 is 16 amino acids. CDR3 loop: CASSVLGGTGGDEQYF. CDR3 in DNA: TGTGCCAGCAGTGTGCTAGGAGGGACAGGGGGCGACGAGCAGTACTTC.

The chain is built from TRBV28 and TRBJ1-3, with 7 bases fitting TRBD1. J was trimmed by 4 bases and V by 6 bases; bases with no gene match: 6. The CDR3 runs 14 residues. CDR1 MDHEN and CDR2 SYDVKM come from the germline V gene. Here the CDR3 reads CASSSDRAGNTIYF. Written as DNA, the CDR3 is TGTGCCAGCAGCTCAGACAGGGCCGGAAACACCATATATTTT.

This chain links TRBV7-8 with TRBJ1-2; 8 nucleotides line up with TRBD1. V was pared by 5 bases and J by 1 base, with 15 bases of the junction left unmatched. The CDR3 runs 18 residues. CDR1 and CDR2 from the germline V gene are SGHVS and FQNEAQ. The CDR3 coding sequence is TGTGCCAGCAGCCCGCGGGGGACAGGATGGGGATATAACTATGGCTACACCTTC. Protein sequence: CASSPRGTGWGYNYGYTF. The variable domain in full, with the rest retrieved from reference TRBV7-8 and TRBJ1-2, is GAGVSQSPRYKVAKRGQDVALRCDPISGHVSLFWYQQALGQGPEFLTYFQNEAQLDKSGLPSDRFFAERPEGSVSTLKIQRTQQEDSAVYLCASSPRGTGWGYNYGYTFGSGTRLTVV.

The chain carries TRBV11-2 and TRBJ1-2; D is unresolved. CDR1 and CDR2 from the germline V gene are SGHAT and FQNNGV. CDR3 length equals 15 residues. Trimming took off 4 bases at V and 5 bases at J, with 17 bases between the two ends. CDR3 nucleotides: TGTGCCAGCAGCTCCTCTCGCGGCTCTCTTTATGGCTACACCTTC. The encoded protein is CASSSSRGSLYGYTF.

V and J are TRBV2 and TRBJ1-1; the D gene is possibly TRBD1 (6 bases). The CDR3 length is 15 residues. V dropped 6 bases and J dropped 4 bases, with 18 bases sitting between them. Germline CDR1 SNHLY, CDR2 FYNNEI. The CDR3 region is CASRGAPMGGTEAFF. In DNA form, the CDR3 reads TGTGCCAGCAGGGGGGCCCCGATGGGTGGCACTGAAGCTTTCTTT.

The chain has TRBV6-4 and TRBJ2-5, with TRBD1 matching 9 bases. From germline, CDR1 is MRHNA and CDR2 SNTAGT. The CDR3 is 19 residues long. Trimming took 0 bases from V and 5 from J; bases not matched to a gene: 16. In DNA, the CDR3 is TGTGCCAGCAGTGACTCGGGACAGGGCAAGCCCTTTTCAGGGGAGACCCAGTACTTC. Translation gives CASSDSGQGKPFSGETQYF.

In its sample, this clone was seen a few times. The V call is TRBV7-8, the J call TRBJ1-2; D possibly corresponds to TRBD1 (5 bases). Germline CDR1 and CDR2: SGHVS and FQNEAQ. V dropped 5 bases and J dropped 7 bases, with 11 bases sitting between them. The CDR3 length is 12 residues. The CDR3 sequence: CASSPSQGGYTF. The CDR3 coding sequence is TGTGCCAGCAGCCCTTCCCAGGGTGGCTACACCTTC. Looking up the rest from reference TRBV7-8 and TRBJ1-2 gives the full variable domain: GAGVSQSPRYKVAKRGQDVALRCDPISGHVSLFWYQQALGQGPEFLTYFQNEAQLDKSGLPSDRFFAERPEGSVSTLKIQRTQQEDSAVYLCASSPSQGGYTFGSGTRLTVV.

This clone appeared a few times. The CDR3 bases are TGTGCCAGCAGCCAACAGGGGGCTGGAAACACCATATATTTT. It is translated as CASSQQGAGNTIYF. J is TRBJ1-3 and V is TRBV27; 8 nucleotides align to TRBD1. After removal of 6 bases from V and 2 bases from J, the junction contained 3 bases not matched to a gene. Per the germline V gene, CDR1 is MNHEY and CDR2 is SMNVEV (reference sequence). The CDR3 consists of 14 residues.

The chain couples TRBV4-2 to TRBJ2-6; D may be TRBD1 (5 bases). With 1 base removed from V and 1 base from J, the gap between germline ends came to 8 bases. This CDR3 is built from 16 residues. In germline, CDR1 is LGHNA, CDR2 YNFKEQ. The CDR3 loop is CASSQGQSSGANVLTF. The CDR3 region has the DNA TGTGCCAGCAGCCAAGGACAGTCTTCTGGGGCCAACGTCCTGACTTTC.

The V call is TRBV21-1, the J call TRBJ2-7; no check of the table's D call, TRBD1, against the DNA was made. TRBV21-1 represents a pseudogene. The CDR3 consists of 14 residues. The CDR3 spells CASSKAARSDEQYF. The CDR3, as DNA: TGTGCCAGCAGCAAAGCGGCCAGGTCTGACGAGCAGTACTTC.

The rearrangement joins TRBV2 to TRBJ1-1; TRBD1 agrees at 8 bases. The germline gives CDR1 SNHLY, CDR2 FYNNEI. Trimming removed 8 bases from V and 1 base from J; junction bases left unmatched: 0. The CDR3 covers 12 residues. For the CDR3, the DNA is TGTGCCAGCGGACAGGGGAACACTGAAGCTTTCTTT. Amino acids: CASGQGNTEAFF.

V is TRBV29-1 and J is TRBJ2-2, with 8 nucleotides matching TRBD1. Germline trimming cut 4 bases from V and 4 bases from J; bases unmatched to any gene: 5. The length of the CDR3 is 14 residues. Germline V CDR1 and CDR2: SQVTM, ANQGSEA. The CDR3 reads CSVVVTGVTGELFF. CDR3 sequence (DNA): TGCAGCGTTGTCGTGACAGGGGTCACCGGGGAGCTGTTTTTT.

CDR3 region: CASSQERMQGKEKLFF. The CDR3, as DNA: TGTGCCAGCAGCCAAGAAAGGATGCAGGGAAAAGAAAAACTGTTTTTT. The chain recombines TRBV4-2 with TRBJ1-4; weak D call: TRBD1 (5 bases). CDR1 LGHNA and CDR2 YNFKEQ come from the germline V gene. The CDR3 sequence is 16 residues long. V was shortened by 0 bases and J by 8 bases, with 16 bases between the two germline ends.